This T cell receptor (beta chain) is drawn from a study of T-cell memory formation after mild COVID-19. Study as a whole: The two donors had largely donor-specific TCR clusters. Broader study findings: Some clones that responded were present in memory (sampled pre-infection), which suggests cross-reactive memory joined.

Per the germline V gene, CDR1 is SGHVS and CDR2 is FQNEAQ. CDR3 length: 17 residues. The V and J ends lost 7 bases and 0 bases respectively, with 19 bases between them. TCRdb passed the 5' RACE reads through MiXCR, listing each CDR3 protein once. The sample lists roughly 560,000 distinct CDR3 sequences, just over 20% occurring once. A word on this clonotype: Its target is not known.

The clonotype was recovered from an adult woman who had mild COVID-19 (a few samples of this study predate the infection). Cell type and time point are not known. The V and J genes are TRBV7-8 and TRBJ1-3; D is possibly TRBD1 (5 bases). Material for sequencing was PBMCs or a T cell subset sorted from them (not recorded which). The CDR3 sequence is CASTTRGGLSSGNTIYF. In DNA, the CDR3 is TGTGCCAGCACCACCCGGGGCGGCCTATCCTCTGGAAACACCATATATTTT.